A selection of T cell receptor beta chains follows, all from one sample in a study of sequential checkpoint blockade in melanoma. Sequencing used immunoSEQ multiplex PCR; TCRdb keeps in-frame clones, though not all of them. The profile shows about 24,000 clones, roughly 82% of them singletons. Source: CD8+ T cells sorted from blood (inferred from file names), taken from a patient given nivolumab and ipilimumab in sequence. These receptors all stem from a human donor with melanoma. Both conserved end residues are part of each CDR3. Each record gives: J gene, clone size, V gene, D gene, CDR3 protein, CDR3 DNA. The D gene is left open where the match is weak. Size is omitted from some rows. Given values are once, few, many or a class for expanded clones.

TRBJ1-3	-	TRBV25-1	TRBD1	CASSGTGTGNTIYF	TGTGCCAGCTCCGGGACAGGGACTGGAAACACCATATATTTT
TRBJ2-7	-	TRBV6-6	-	CASTLGQGGGYEQYF	TGTGCCAGCACCCTCGGACAGGGAGGGGGCTACGAGCAGTACTTC
TRBJ2-7	-	TRBV5-1	-	CASTRDNTYEQYF	TGCGCCAGCACCCGTGACAACACCTACGAGCAGTACTTC
TRBJ1-5	-	TRBV28	TRBD1	CASSSGQGFNQPQHF	TGTGCCAGCAGTTCGGGACAGGGCTTCAATCAGCCCCAGCATTTT
TRBJ1-5	-	TRBV18	-	CASSQGGNQPQHF	TGTGCCAGCTCACAAGGAGGGAATCAGCCCCAGCATTTT
TRBJ2-7	-	TRBV14	TRBD1	CASRGTGESYEQYF	TGTGCCAGCAGAGGGACAGGGGAGTCCTACGAGCAGTACTTC
TRBJ2-1	-	TRBV7-8	-	CASSLAGSSYNEQFF	TGTGCCAGCAGCTTAGCGGGGAGCTCCTACAATGAGCAGTTCTTC
TRBJ2-3	-	TRBV19	-	CASSIEIGTLYSTDTQYF	TGTGCCAGTAGTATCGAAATTGGGACACTATATAGCACAGATACGCAGTATTTT
TRBJ1-1	few	TRBV7-9	TRBD1	CASTGGQGAAEAFF	TGTGCCAGCACGGGGGGACAGGGGGCTGCTGAAGCTTTCTTT
TRBJ2-7	-	TRBV21-1	-	CASSTPLDRGSYEQYF	TGTGCCAGCAGCACCCCCTTGGACAGGGGCTCCTACGAGCAGTACTTC
TRBJ2-4	-	TRBV25-1	-	CASSPIHPDIQYF	TGTGCCAGCAGCCCGATACATCCCGACATTCAGTACTTC
TRBJ2-2	-	TRBV9	TRBD2	CASSVGLANIGGELFF	TGTGCCAGCAGCGTAGGACTAGCGAACATAGGGGGGGAGCTGTTTTTT
TRBJ2-4	few	TRBV6-5	TRBD1	CASRGQGHIQYF	TGTGCCAGCAGGGGACAGGGACACATTCAGTACTTC
TRBJ1-1	-	TRBV27	-	CASGAQGYTEAFF	TGTGCCAGCGGGGCGCAGGGTTACACTGAAGCTTTCTTT
TRBJ2-2	-	TRBV7-9	-	CASSRASRRYTGELFF	TGTGCCAGCAGCCGCGCGTCTCGGAGGTACACCGGGGAGCTGTTTTTT
TRBJ1-5	-	TRBV28	TRBD1	CASTPEGAGSNQPQHF	TGTGCCAGCACCCCCGAGGGGGCTGGGAGCAATCAGCCCCAGCATTTT
TRBJ1-1	-	TRBV28	-	CASSLARTEAFF	TGTGCCAGCAGTTTAGCTAGGACTGAAGCTTTCTTT
TRBJ2-1	-	TRBV5-6	-	CASSPLTRLTEQFF	TGTGCCAGCAGCCCCCTGACTAGACTGACTGAGCAGTTCTTC
TRBJ1-2	-	TRBV23-1	-	CASSQRVLRKNYGYTF	TGCGCCAGCAGTCAGAGAGTTCTCAGGAAGAACTATGGCTACACCTTC
TRBJ1-1	-	TRBV27	-	CASSHGGTTEAFF	TGTGCCAGCAGTCATGGGGGGACCACTGAAGCTTTCTTT
TRBJ2-3	-	TRBV5-1	-	CASSLNKYTDTQYF	TGCGCCAGCAGCTTGAACAAATACACAGATACGCAGTATTTT
TRBJ2-3	-	TRBV9	TRBD2	CASSVNPSGTTDTQYF	TGTGCCAGCAGCGTAAACCCTAGCGGGACTACAGATACGCAGTATTTT
TRBJ1-2	-	TRBV6-5	TRBD1	CASSLTGVGYGYTF	TGTGCCAGCAGTCTCACAGGGGTGGGCTATGGCTACACCTTC
TRBJ2-1	-	TRBV5-3	TRBD1	CARSFRQGNSNEQFF	TGTGCCAGAAGCTTCCGACAGGGAAACTCAAATGAGCAGTTCTTC
TRBJ2-1	-	TRBV4-3	-	CASSPALSREQFF	TGCGCCAGCAGCCCTGCACTGTCCCGAGAGCAGTTCTTC
TRBJ1-2	-	TRBV15	-	CATSRDSDGYGYTF	TGTGCCACCAGCAGAGACTCAGACGGGTATGGCTACACCTTC
TRBJ1-2	-	TRBV6-5	TRBD1	CASSYSGGPYGYTF	TGTGCCAGCAGTTACTCAGGGGGCCCCTATGGCTACACCTTC
TRBJ1-1	-	TRBV30	-	CAWRQGANTEAFF	TGTGCCTGGAGACAGGGCGCCAACACTGAAGCTTTCTTT
TRBJ1-4	-	TRBV7-2	-	CASSLRHSTNEKLFF	TGTGCCAGCAGCCTGAGACATTCAACTAATGAAAAACTGTTTTTT
TRBJ2-2	-	TRBV5-1	TRBD2	CASSPGGDGELFF	TGCGCCAGCAGTCCGGGAGGAGACGGGGAGCTGTTTTTT
TRBJ1-2	-	TRBV11-2	-	CASSLVRGGYGYTF	TGTGCCAGCAGCTTAGTCCGGGGGGGTTATGGCTACACCTTC
TRBJ2-7	-	TRBV7-9	TRBD1	CASSPGQGALYEQYF	TGTGCCAGCAGCCCCGGACAGGGGGCTCTTTACGAGCAGTACTTC
TRBJ1-2	once	TRBV2	-	CASSLEISYGYTF	TGTGCCAGCAGTTTAGAGATTTCCTATGGCTACACCTTC
TRBJ1-5	-	TRBV12-2	-	CASRLLTGTSNQPQHF	TGTGCAAGTCGCTTACTGACAGGGACTAGCAATCAGCCCCAGCATTTT
TRBJ1-5	-	TRBV28	TRBD1	CASSLVGRGRQPQHF	TGTGCCAGCAGTTTGGTAGGCAGGGGGCGGCAGCCCCAGCATTTT
TRBJ2-2	-	TRBV6-5	TRBD2	CATKTGGRNTGELFF	TGTGCCACCAAAACCGGGGGGAGGAACACCGGGGAGCTGTTTTTT
TRBJ2-5	-	TRBV19	-	CASSFGLQETQYF	TGTGCCAGTAGTTTCGGACTGCAAGAGACCCAGTACTTC
TRBJ2-2	-	TRBV7-2	TRBD2	CASSRGSWTTGELFF	TGTGCCAGCAGCCGCGGGAGTTGGACCACCGGGGAGCTGTTTTTT
TRBJ1-1	-	TRBV29-1	-	CSVASMLNTEAFF	TGCAGCGTGGCCAGTATGTTGAACACTGAAGCTTTCTTT
TRBJ1-1	-	TRBV5-4	TRBD1	CASSRGQVNTEAFF	TGTGCCAGCAGCCGAGGACAGGTGAACACTGAAGCTTTCTTT
TRBJ2-5	-	TRBV6-1	-	CASSPGRETQYF	TGTGCCAGCAGTCCAGGTCGAGAGACCCAGTACTTC
TRBJ1-2	few	TRBV6-6	TRBD1	CASRPGQDYGYTF	TGTGCCAGTAGACCGGGACAGGACTATGGCTACACCTTC
TRBJ1-1	-	TRBV6-1	-	CAGDTGLGVTEAFF	TGTGCCGGCGATACAGGGTTGGGCGTCACTGAAGCTTTCTTT
TRBJ1-5	-	TRBV28	-	CASSLFPLIGARSNQPQHF	TGTGCCAGCAGTTTATTCCCCCTGATAGGGGCCCGAAGCAATCAGCCCCAGCATTTT
TRBJ2-3	-	TRBV30	-	CAWSALAVGTDTQYF	TGTGCCTGGAGTGCTTTAGCGGTAGGCACAGATACGCAGTATTTT
TRBJ1-5	-	TRBV6-5	TRBD1	CASSTGTGKFQPQHF	TGTGCCAGCAGTACCGGGACAGGGAAGTTTCAGCCCCAGCATTTT
TRBJ2-4	-	TRBV4-1	-	CASSQEGRGGGGGNIQYF	TGCGCCAGCAGCCAAGAAGGTCGGGGTGGCGGCGGTGGAAACATTCAGTACTTC
TRBJ2-7	-	TRBV30	-	CAWSVLTSYEQYF	TGTGCCTGGAGTGTACTGACTAGCTACGAGCAGTACTTC
TRBJ1-4	-	TRBV7-6	TRBD1	CASSLRTGNNEKLFF	TGTGCCAGCAGCCTACGGACAGGGAACAATGAAAAACTGTTTTTT
TRBJ2-7	-	TRBV14	TRBD1	CASSRGQPYEQYF	TGTGCCAGCAGCCGGGGACAGCCCTACGAGCAGTACTTC
TRBJ2-7	-	TRBV6-5	TRBD1	CASRPGQVSIGEQYF	TGTGCCAGCAGACCGGGACAGGTTTCTATAGGCGAGCAGTACTTC
TRBJ2-2	-	TRBV2	TRBD2	CASSSSGRDTGELFF	TGTGCCAGCAGTAGTAGCGGGAGAGACACCGGGGAGCTGTTTTTT
TRBJ2-4	-	TRBV30	-	CAWSPTRDIQYF	TGTGCCTGGAGTCCGACTAGGGACATTCAGTACTTC
TRBJ2-1	-	TRBV5-4	TRBD2	CASSSLAGGRGNEQFF	TGTGCCAGCAGCTCCCTAGCGGGAGGGAGGGGCAATGAGCAGTTCTTC
TRBJ2-5	-	TRBV12-5	-	CASGSQETQYF	TGTGCTAGTGGTTCGCAAGAGACCCAGTACTTC
TRBJ2-3	few	TRBV27	TRBD2	CASKPMGTSGSTDTQYF	TGTGCCAGCAAACCCATGGGGACTAGCGGGAGCACAGATACGCAGTATTTT
TRBJ1-1	-	TRBV6-1	-	CASSDLFGGPADAEAFF	TGTGCCAGCAGTGACCTATTCGGAGGACCGGCTGACGCTGAAGCTTTCTTT
TRBJ2-7	-	TRBV7-8	-	CASSPDGVNYEQYF	TGTGCCAGCAGCCCGGACGGGGTAAACTACGAGCAGTACTTC
TRBJ2-3	-	TRBV19	TRBD2	CASSIPWRAGAKDTQYF	TGTGCCAGTAGTATACCCTGGCGAGCGGGAGCCAAAGATACGCAGTATTTT
TRBJ2-1	-	TRBV5-1	TRBD2	CASSPGGGGAYNEQFF	TGCGCCAGCAGCCCCGGGGGGGGAGGGGCCTACAATGAGCAGTTCTTC